This TCR beta chain was obtained from a study of T cell responses to AZD1222 COVID-19 vaccine. This clone was recorded only once. Its specificity is unknown. This CDR3 is built from 13 residues. Findings of the study overall: Repertoires in all cases were sampled only once the peak T cell response had passed. The study reported that nearly half of spike-specific TCRs target unmutated variant regions.

Libraries were prepared by immunoSEQ multiplex PCR; TCRdb keeps only in-frame clonotypes and omits some of them. Of about 120,000 clones in the sample, around 90% were seen once. The chain employs TRBV21-1 and TRBJ1-1. TRBV21-1 is recorded as a pseudogene. The source was peripheral blood, collected 28 days after the second AZD1222 dose. The clonotype was recovered from an adult who received the AZD1222 COVID-19 vaccine. The CDR3 sequence is CASSKGDNTEAFF. DNA for the CDR3: TGTGCCAGCAGCAAAGGGGACAACACTGAAGCTTTCTTT.